Below, 27 T cell receptor beta chains from the same sample are listed, as sequenced in a study of T cell changes during pregnancy in multiple sclerosis. Libraries were prepared by immunoSEQ multiplex PCR; TCRdb keeps only in-frame clonotypes and omits some of them. This table has just under 100,000 clones, approximately 93% appearing once. This sample comprised peripheral blood, obtained after pregnancy. The receptors shown here come from a female donor with multiple sclerosis, enrolled in a pregnancy study.

In DNA, the CDR3 is TGTGCCAGCAGCCCTCCCTCCACTGAAGCTTTCTTT. Translated: CASSPPSTEAFF. V is TRBV9 and J is TRBJ1-1; D unclear. This CDR3 comprises 12 residues. V was cut by 4 bases and J by 4 bases, with 8 bases left in between. Germline V CDR1 and CDR2: SGDLS, YYNGEE.

The chain couples TRBV6-1 to TRBJ1-5; D is undetermined. The CDR3 covers 14 residues. V was cut by 3 bases and J by 2 bases, with 8 bases left in between. CDR1 MNHNS and CDR2 SASEGT come from the germline V gene. The CDR3: CASSDLAGNQPQHF. The CDR3 DNA sequence: TGTGCCAGCAGTGACTTGGCAGGCAATCAGCCCCAGCATTTT.

The gene calls are TRBV10-2 and TRBJ2-1; TRBD2 aligns across 10 bases. The CDR3 totals 13 residues. Germline V gene sequence: CDR1 WSHSY, CDR2 SAAADI. Trimming took 6 bases from V and 8 from J; bases not matched to a gene: 4. In DNA form, the CDR3 reads TGCGCCAGCAGCTGGACTAGCGGCGATGAGCAGTTCTTC. It specifies CASSWTSGDEQFF.

V and J are TRBV18 and TRBJ1-1, with 9 bases aligning to TRBD1. Trimming removed 4 bases from V and 4 bases from J; junction bases left unmatched: 4. The CDR3 is 14 residues long. The germline V gene has CDR1 KGHSH and CDR2 LQKENI. CDR3 sequence reads: CASSLGTGLTEAFF. Written as DNA, the CDR3 is TGTGCCAGCTCACTCGGGACAGGGCTCACTGAAGCTTTCTTT.

This clone was found once. This rearrangement joins TRBV2 to TRBJ2-3, with 15 bases identical to TRBD2. Germline V lookup: CDR1 SNHLY, CDR2 FYNNEI. With 6 bases clipped from V and 4 bases from J, the junction kept 11 bases outside the gene matches. The CDR3 runs 18 residues. The CDR3 loop is CASRRTSGRATGADTQYF. CDR3 nucleotides: TGTGCCAGCAGGCGGACTAGCGGGAGGGCCACGGGCGCAGATACGCAGTATTTT.

This chain connects TRBV7-2 to TRBJ2-4; 8 nucleotides line up with TRBD2. V gave up 0 bases and J gave up 6 bases; unmatched junction bases: 7. Germline V lookup: CDR1 SGHTA, CDR2 FQGNSA. The CDR3 runs 16 residues. As DNA, the CDR3 is TGTGCCAGCAGCTTAGCCCCCCGACTAGCGCGAAACATTCAGTACTTC. The encoded protein is CASSLAPRLARNIQYF.

The CDR3 bases are TGTGCCAACGAACAGGGAGGGCGCTACACCTTC. Its protein is CANEQGGRYTF. The chain is built from TRBV28 and TRBJ1-2, with D possibly being TRBD1 (6 bases). V was pared by 10 bases and J by 9 bases, with 15 bases between. CDR3 size: 11 residues. CDR1 MDHEN and CDR2 SYDVKM come from the germline V gene.

The chain combines TRBV5-5 with TRBJ2-5; D perhaps matches TRBD1 (6 bases). Germline CDR1 reads SGHKS; CDR2 reads YYEKEE (reference sequence). The V and J ends lost 3 bases and 5 bases respectively, with 14 bases between them. The CDR3 sequence is 14 residues long. The CDR3 reads CASSSYRVVETQYF. The CDR3 region has the DNA TGTGCCAGCAGCTCCTACAGGGTAGTGGAGACCCAGTACTTC.

The rearrangement links TRBV15 to TRBJ1-5; 8 bases are a match to TRBD1. CDR3 length equals 15 residues. Germline trimming cut 5 bases from V and 1 base from J; bases unmatched to any gene: 4. The germline V gene has CDR1 LNHNV and CDR2 YYDKDF (reference sequence). CDR3 bases: TGTGCCACCAGCTCCGACAGGGGCAGCAATCAGCCCCAGCATTTT. The encoded protein is CATSSDRGSNQPQHF.

This sequence joins TRBV14 and TRBJ2-2; D is possibly TRBD1 (6 bases). The V end was cut by 5 bases, the J end by 3 bases, with 13 bases between. Germline V gene data show CDR1 as SGHDN and CDR2 as FVKESK. The CDR3 runs to 15 residues. The CDR3 nucleotides are TGTGCCAGCAGCTCCCAGGGGTGGTACACCGGGGAGCTGTTTTTT. It translates to CASSSQGWYTGELFF.

The chain has TRBV11-2 and TRBJ2-1; perhaps TRBD2 as D (5 bases). V was pared by 4 bases and J by 5 bases, with 18 bases between. This CDR3 contains 16 residues. The germline V gene has CDR1 SGHAT and CDR2 FQNNGV. Here the CDR3 reads CASSSPSGSENNEQFF. The CDR3 coding sequence is TGTGCCAGCAGCTCCCCTTCAGGTAGCGAAAACAATGAGCAGTTCTTC.

The CDR3 protein is CASSLILAGDEQFF. In DNA form, the CDR3 reads TGTGCCAGCAGCTTAATACTAGCGGGAGACGAGCAGTTCTTC. The chain is built from TRBV13 and TRBJ2-1; 11 bases match TRBD2. CDR1 is PRHDT and CDR2 is FYEKMQ in the germline V gene (reference sequence). V lost 2 bases to trimming and J lost 10 bases; unmatched junction nucleotides: 4. The CDR3 contains 14 residues.

The sample holds one count of this clone. The chain links TRBV10-3 to TRBJ1-2, with 12 bases lining up with TRBD1. The V segment lost 6 bases and the J segment 7 bases; nucleotides outside the gene matches: 9. The CDR3 is 15 amino acids. Germline loops: CDR1 ENHRY, CDR2 SYGVKD. For the CDR3, the DNA is TGTGCCATCAGCCGCACCGGGACAGGGGGCTCTGGCTACACCTTC. Translation: CAISRTGTGGSGYTF.

The chain uses TRBV21-1 and TRBJ1-5. TRBV21-1 is recorded as a pseudogene. This CDR3 comprises 17 residues. The chain's CDR3 is CASSKGPGLDSNQPQHF. CDR3 nucleotide sequence: TGTGCCAGCAGCAAAGGTCCGGGACTTGATAGCAATCAGCCCCAGCATTTT.

The CDR3 DNA reads as TGTGCCAGTAGAACCGACAGGGGTGGCCAGCCCCAGCATTTT. It yields the protein CASRTDRGGQPQHF. The rearrangement uses TRBV19 and TRBJ1-5; 8 nucleotides align to TRBD1. CDR1 LNHDA and CDR2 SQIVND come from the germline V gene (reference sequence). Losses at the gene ends were 6 bases for V and 7 bases for J; bases not matched to a gene: 8. The CDR3 consists of 14 residues.

The chain couples TRBV5-6 to TRBJ2-7, with 7 positions matching TRBD2. Germline lookup yields CDR1 SGHDT and CDR2 YYEEEE. Trimming removed 4 bases from V and 0 bases from J; junction bases left unmatched: 7. The CDR3 has 15 amino acids. This CDR3 is CASSGWGEGSYEQYF. For the CDR3, the DNA is TGTGCCAGCAGCGGCTGGGGGGAGGGCTCCTACGAGCAGTACTTC.

A few counts support this clone. V is TRBV27 and J is TRBJ1-2, with D possibly being TRBD1 (5 bases). CDR3 length: 14 residues. V shed 4 bases and J shed 8 bases, with 17 bases lying between them. Germline CDR1 MNHEY, CDR2 SMNVEV (reference sequence). CDR3 in amino acids: CASSSGLTQRGYTF. DNA for the CDR3: TGTGCCAGCAGTTCGGGACTCACCCAGAGAGGCTACACCTTC.

The J gene is TRBJ2-7, the V gene TRBV5-1, with D hard to call. V was pared by 4 bases and J by 2 bases, with 10 bases between. Germline V lookup: CDR1 SGHRS, CDR2 YFSETQ. The CDR3 covers 13 residues. CDR3 nucleotides: TGCGCCAGCAGCCTACACAGCACCTACGAGCAGTACTTC. Amino acids: CASSLHSTYEQYF.

This CDR3 is CASGQGAPEAFF. The CDR3 DNA follows: TGTGCCAGTGGCCAGGGGGCCCCTGAAGCTTTCTTT. The chain combines TRBV19 with TRBJ1-1, with TRBD1 matching 8 bases. V trimming: 8 bases; J trimming: 6 bases; junction bases outside the gene matches: 5. Germline V gene sequence: CDR1 LNHDA, CDR2 SQIVND (reference sequence). The CDR3 is 12 amino acids.

The V call is TRBV10-3, the J call TRBJ1-3; 8 nucleotides align to TRBD1. CDR3 length: 13 residues. V was clipped by 5 bases and J by 6 bases; unmatched bases: 3. The germline V gene encodes CDR1 ENHRY and CDR2 SYGVKD. CDR3 in DNA: TGTGCCATCAGTCTGGACAGGGAAAACACCATATATTTT. Protein: CAISLDRENTIYF.

The chain links TRBV28 to TRBJ2-1; 8 bases are a match to TRBD2. The length of the CDR3 is 15 residues. The germline gives CDR1 MDHEN, CDR2 SYDVKM. V was pared by 6 bases and J by 2 bases, with 6 bases of the junction left unmatched. CDR3 bases: TGTGCCAGCAGCGCTAGCGGGCAAACCTACAATGAGCAGTTCTTC. This encodes CASSASGQTYNEQFF.

The chain employs TRBV5-1 and TRBJ2-1, with 14 bases fitting TRBD2. CDR3 length equals 17 residues. Germline V gives CDR1 SGHRS, CDR2 YFSETQ. After removal of 2 bases from V and 10 bases from J, the junction contained 11 bases not matched to a gene. The CDR3 coding sequence is TGCGCCAGCAGCTTTAGGTCGGGACTAGCGGGAGTCGGGGAGCAGTTCTTC. Translated: CASSFRSGLAGVGEQFF.

This chain connects TRBV29-1 to TRBJ2-7, with D possibly matching TRBD2 (5 bases). Germline V gene sequence: CDR1 SQVTM, CDR2 ANQGSEA. The germline V and J ends were trimmed by 6 bases and 4 bases, with 19 bases remaining between them. This CDR3 region has 14 residues. The chain's CDR3 is CSVALPLAPYEQYF. In DNA form, the CDR3 reads TGCAGCGTCGCACTACCTCTAGCTCCGTACGAGCAGTACTTC.

This clone has only a few counts. The chain recombines TRBV7-8 with TRBJ2-5, with D maybe TRBD2 (6 bases). V lost 4 bases and J lost 4, with 16 bases in between. Germline CDR1 reads SGHVS; CDR2 reads FQNEAQ. The CDR3 contains 15 residues. The CDR3 spells CASSSNTGSGETQYF. The CDR3 DNA follows: TGTGCCAGCAGCTCCAACACCGGGAGCGGAGAGACCCAGTACTTC. The full variable domain, rest sourced from reference TRBV7-8 and TRBJ2-5, is GAGVSQSPRYKVAKRGQDVALRCDPISGHVSLFWYQQALGQGPEFLTYFQNEAQLDKSGLPSDRFFAERPEGSVSTLKIQRTQQEDSAVYLCASSSNTGSGETQYFGPGTRLLVL.

The gene calls are TRBV19 and TRBJ2-1, with a possible D match to TRBD2 (6 bases). The CDR3 loop spans 15 amino acids. V was pared by 3 bases and J by 2 bases, with 11 bases between. CDR1 is LNHDA, CDR2 SQIVND, per germline (reference sequence). Written as DNA, the CDR3 is TGTGCCAGTAGTATTGTTAGCGGAACCTACAATGAGCAGTTCTTC. Its translation is CASSIVSGTYNEQFF.

The chain is built from TRBV9 and TRBJ2-7; TRBD1 aligns across 9 bases. CDR3 length: 14 amino acids. The J segment lost 7 bases and the V segment lost 5 bases, leaving 10 bases of the junction unmatched. The germline gives CDR1 SGDLS, CDR2 YYNGEE. This CDR3 reads CASSAGDREGEQYF. The CDR3 DNA follows: TGTGCCAGCAGTGCCGGGGACAGGGAGGGGGAGCAGTACTTC.

This clone was seen a single time. This rearrangement joins TRBV7-7 to TRBJ2-5, with 9 bases that match TRBD1. In germline, CDR1 is SSHAT, CDR2 FNYEAQ (reference sequence). The CDR3 covers 13 residues. V dropped 4 bases and J dropped 5; count of bases not matched to a gene: 2. The CDR3: CASSSGQGETQYF. CDR3 in DNA: TGTGCCAGCAGCTCCGGACAGGGGGAGACCCAGTACTTC. The full variable domain, its missing parts supplied by reference TRBV7-7 and TRBJ2-5, is GAGVSQSPRYKVTKRGQDVTLRCDPISSHATLYWYQQALGQGPEFLTYFNYEAQPDKSGLPSDRFSAERPEGSISTLTIQRTEQRDSAMYRCASSSGQGETQYFGPGTRLLVL.